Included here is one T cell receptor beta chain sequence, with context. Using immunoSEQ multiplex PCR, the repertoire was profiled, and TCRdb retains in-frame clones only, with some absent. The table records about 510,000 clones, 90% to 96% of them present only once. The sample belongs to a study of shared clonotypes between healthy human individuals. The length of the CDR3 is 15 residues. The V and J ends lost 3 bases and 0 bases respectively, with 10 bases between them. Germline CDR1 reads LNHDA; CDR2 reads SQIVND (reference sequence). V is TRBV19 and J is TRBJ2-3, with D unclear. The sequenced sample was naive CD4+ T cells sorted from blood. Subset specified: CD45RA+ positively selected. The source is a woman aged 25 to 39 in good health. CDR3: CASSILRSSTDTQYF. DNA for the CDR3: TGTGCCAGTAGTATTTTGCGGTCTAGCACAGATACGCAGTATTTT.